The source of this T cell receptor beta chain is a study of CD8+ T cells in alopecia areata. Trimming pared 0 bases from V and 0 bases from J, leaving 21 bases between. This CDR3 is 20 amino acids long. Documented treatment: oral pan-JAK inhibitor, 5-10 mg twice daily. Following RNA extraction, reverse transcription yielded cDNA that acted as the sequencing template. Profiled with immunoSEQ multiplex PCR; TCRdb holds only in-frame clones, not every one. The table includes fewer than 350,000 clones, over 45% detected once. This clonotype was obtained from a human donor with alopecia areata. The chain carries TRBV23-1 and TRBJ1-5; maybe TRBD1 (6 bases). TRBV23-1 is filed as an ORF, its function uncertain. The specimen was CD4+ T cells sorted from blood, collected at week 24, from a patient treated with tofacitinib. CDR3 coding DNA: TGCGCCAGCAGTCAATCGGGGATCACCGGGACAAGGAATAGCAATCAGCCCCAGCATTTT. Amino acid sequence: CASSQSGITGTRNSNQPQHF.